This paragraph reports one T cell receptor (beta chain). Its antigen target is currently unknown. The sample holds no much larger clone one base away, and base qualities are not on file. The data originate from a study of blood T cells in healthy people across ages (dated by TCRdb to the mid-2010s). Broadly, across the study: Template switching captured roughly one uniquely barcoded TCR beta cDNA molecule per two T cells in model experiments. To track age-related changes in TCR beta repertoire diversity, the study relied on deep sequencing normalized with unique cDNA molecular identifiers. The donors were split into four age groups: young (average about 15 years), middle-aged (39), aged (roughly 60) and long-lived (82). The study analyzed two additional independent replicas of 1 million unique cDNA reads from the same blood draw for two donors, one aged 18 to 29 and one aged 80 or older. Study-level results and caveats: Total diversity estimates from one million sequenced T cells were considered lower bounds and underestimates. Donor CMV infection status was unknown, potentially confounding age-related changes in expanded clonotypes. Conclusive comparison of naive and antigen-experienced compartments was prevented by the profiling of bulk unsorted PBMCs. Observed TCR beta diversity correlated strongly with the percentage of naive T cells measured by flow cytometry. Compared with the aged group, more naive CD4+ T cells, fewer expanded clones and increased TCR diversity were shown by the long-lived group, suggesting age selection. As age increased, observed TCR beta diversity per million T cells dropped in a roughly linear way, and a significant reduction was already evident by age approximately 40.

Donors were a few dozen systemically healthy Caucasian individuals from Russia aged 6 to 90 years. Ten milliliters of peripheral blood were drawn from each donor into EDTA-treated Vacutainer tubes. PBMCs were isolated by Ficoll-Paque density-gradient centrifugation, with at least 7 million obtained per sample. Total RNA, at least 5 micrograms per sample, was extracted from PBMCs with Trizol reagent. For every donor, an aliquot of PBMCs went through flow cytometry to measure the percentages of naive CD45RAhigh/CD27high T cells. Libraries came from 5' RACE. Sequencing was carried out with an Illumina HiSeq 2500. The second PCR ran for roughly 7 to 11 cycles and used a J-beta primer mix along with a sample-barcoded 5' primer. Each TCR beta cDNA molecule received a unique molecular identifier from a template-switch 5' adaptor carrying 12 random nucleotides. Each sample yielded at least 3 million CDR3-containing paired-end reads. First-strand cDNA synthesis was performed from all RNA using the Mint cDNA synthesis kit, with priming by a TRBC-specific oligonucleotide. Following uracil-DNA glycosylase treatment, all cDNA underwent a first 18-cycle PCR with the universal primers M1SS and BC2_uni_R. As for the original processing: For normalization, 1 million high-quality reads, each with a distinct molecular identifier, were randomly selected from each sample. Instead of being binned into consensus sequences, reads that shared molecular identifiers were thrown out. MiTCR, run with a Q25 quality threshold and the strictest error-elimination algorithm, handled CDR3 identification, clonotype clustering and error correction. Lower-bound total TCR beta diversity was estimated with a nonparametric unseen species model using Euler transformation. TCRdb passed the public sequencing reads through fastp at Q25 and MiXCR, retaining productive beta sequences. Entries are consolidated by CDR3 protein sequence, retaining the most common genes and DNA. These V and J calls derive from TCRdb rather than the authors' analysis. Here the sample has fewer than 650,000 distinct CDR3 sequences; roughly a quarter occur a single time. The biggest ten clones account for approximately 3.6% of the sample.

These data are also associated with another study on T cells of mothers and their children. The second source states: The donors were nine systemically healthy Caucasian individuals, made up of three mothers and their six children. cDNA synthesis used all of the extracted RNA, with 1.5 ug of RNA in each 15 ul reaction. In the second PCR, sample barcodes and 2-4 random nucleotides were introduced via the M1S primer. Over 9.5 million TCR beta CDR3 reads were obtained for each mother, and 2.5 million to 3 million reads were obtained for each child. Thymic selection shapes the output of TCR recombination in a similar way in related and unrelated pairs, and inherited differences have a minor effect. Normalized repertoire overlap was always slightly but never significantly higher in related than unrelated mother-child pairs. With a sensitivity of roughly 93 clones per million clonotypes, no persistent microchimeric T cell clones were detected. Deep NGS was used in the study to compare the TCR beta repertoires of mothers and children and to look for features that separate related mother-child pairs from unrelated individuals. The mean age was about 40 +/- 4 years for the mothers and 11 +/- 4 years for the children. After adapter ligation with NEBNext reagents, the libraries were sequenced on Illumina HiSeq 2000 with 100+100 nt paired-end reads. To prevent cross-contamination, the mother and child libraries were prepared one month apart and sequenced in separate runs. For each donor, between 500,000 and 2,000,000 distinct TCR beta clonotypes were identified. Naive TCR beta clonotypes were estimated from low-frequency clonotypes matched to each donor's FACS-determined naive share, without sorting.

This clonotype originated in a boy under 10 years old in good health. Sample: blood.

Here the CDR3 is given as CASSQGSSGRYHYEQYF. The DNA sequence is as follows: TGTGCCAGCAGCCAAGGATCTAGCGGGAGGTACCACTACGAGCAGTACTTC. This chain is built from TRBV3-1 and TRBJ2-5; 11 junctional bases match TRBD2. The J call is in doubt because the DNA end fits TRBJ2-7 better. The CDR3 holds 17 amino acids from the cysteine to the phenylalanine. Only CDR3 DNA is held: 51 bases, read in frame from base 1. CDR1 and CDR2, looked up from the germline V gene (reference sequence), are LGHDT and YNNKEL.